This TCR beta chain was identified during a study of blood T cell repertoires in COVID-19. The wider study: Sources were T cells, B-cell-depleted T cells, or PBMCs; the material itself was cDNA or gDNA.

CDR1 and CDR2 from the germline V gene are MNHEY and SVGAGI. The V end was cut by 5 bases, the J end by 3 bases, with 14 bases between. The CDR3 is made up of 15 amino acids. Some clones are missing from TCRdb's copy, which holds only in-frame ones; the method was immunoSEQ multiplex PCR. The sample lists about 48,000 clones, approximately 90% occurring once. This clone has a handful of counts. Sequenced input: peripheral blood. The TCR was taken from a woman of 80 years or more with COVID-19, enrolled during active disease. The chain combines TRBV6-5 with TRBJ1-5, with D tentatively TRBD1 (6 bases). CDR3 nucleotides: TGTGCCAGCAGTCCCTATGGACAGTACAATCAGCCCCAGCATTTT. Translation: CASSPYGQYNQPQHF.